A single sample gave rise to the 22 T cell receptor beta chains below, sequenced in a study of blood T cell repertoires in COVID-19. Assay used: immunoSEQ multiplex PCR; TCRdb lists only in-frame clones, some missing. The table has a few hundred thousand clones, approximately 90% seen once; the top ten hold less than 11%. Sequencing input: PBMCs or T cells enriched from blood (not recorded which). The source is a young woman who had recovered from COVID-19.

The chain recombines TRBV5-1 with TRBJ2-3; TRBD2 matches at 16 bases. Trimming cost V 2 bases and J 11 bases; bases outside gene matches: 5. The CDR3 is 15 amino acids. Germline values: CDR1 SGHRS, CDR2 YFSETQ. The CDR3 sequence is CASSFRGLAGGKQYF. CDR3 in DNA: TGCGCCAGCAGCTTCAGGGGACTAGCGGGAGGGAAGCAGTATTTT.

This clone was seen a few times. The CDR3 nucleotides read TGTGCCAGCAGTGAAGGGGCGGGAGAACCAGATACGCAGTATTTT. It encodes CASSEGAGEPDTQYF. The gene calls are TRBV6-4 and TRBJ2-3; TRBD2 matches at 7 bases. The CDR3 length is 15 residues. The V and J ends lost 3 bases and 4 bases, in that order; junction bases with no gene match: 7. Germline values: CDR1 MRHNA, CDR2 SNTAGT.

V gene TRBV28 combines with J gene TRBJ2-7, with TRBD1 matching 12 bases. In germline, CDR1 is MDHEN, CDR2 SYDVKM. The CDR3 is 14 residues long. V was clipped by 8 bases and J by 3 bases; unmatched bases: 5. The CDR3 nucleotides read TGTGCCAGCGCCGGGACAGGGGGCCTCTACGAGCAGTACTTC. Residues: CASAGTGGLYEQYF.

The CDR3 sequence: CAWSVWGRVLEAFF. Here the CDR3 DNA reads TGTGCCTGGAGTGTATGGGGCAGGGTGCTTGAAGCTTTCTTT. The chain has TRBV30 and TRBJ1-1; tentative D call: TRBD1 (5 bases). CDR3 length equals 14 residues. Germline-derived CDR1 and CDR2 are GTSNPN and SVGIG (reference sequence). Trimming pared 0 bases from V and 7 bases from J, leaving 15 bases between.

CDR3 sequence (DNA): TGTGCCAGCAGTTATAGCACAGGGGTCCTCCAAGAGACCCAGTACTTC. Its protein product is CASSYSTGVLQETQYF. V usage is TRBV6-5 and J usage is TRBJ2-5, with 7 bases identical to TRBD1. The V segment lost 3 bases and the J segment 1 base; nucleotides outside the gene matches: 8. Germline lookup yields CDR1 MNHEY and CDR2 SVGAGI. The CDR3 runs to 16 residues.

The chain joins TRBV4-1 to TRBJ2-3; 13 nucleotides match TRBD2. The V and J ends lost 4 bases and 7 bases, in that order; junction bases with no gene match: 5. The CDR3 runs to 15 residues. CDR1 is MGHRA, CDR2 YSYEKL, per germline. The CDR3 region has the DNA TGCGCCAGCAGCCCGACTAGCGGGGGGTCCAATACGCAGTATTTT. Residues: CASSPTSGGSNTQYF.

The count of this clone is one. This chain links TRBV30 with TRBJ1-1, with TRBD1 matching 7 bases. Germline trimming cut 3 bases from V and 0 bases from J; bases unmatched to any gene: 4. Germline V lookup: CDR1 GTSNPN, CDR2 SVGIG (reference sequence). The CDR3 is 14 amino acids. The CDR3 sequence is CAWSPGQLNTEAFF. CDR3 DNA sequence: TGTGCCTGGAGCCCGGGACAGCTGAACACTGAAGCTTTCTTT.

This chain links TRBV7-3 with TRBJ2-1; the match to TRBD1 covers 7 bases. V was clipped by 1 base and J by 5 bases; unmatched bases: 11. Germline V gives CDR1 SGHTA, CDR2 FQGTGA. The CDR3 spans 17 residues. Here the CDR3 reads CASSLKIGTDRDNEQFF. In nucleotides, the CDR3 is TGTGCCAGCAGCTTAAAAATAGGGACAGATCGAGACAATGAGCAGTTCTTC.

CDR3 DNA sequence: TGTGCCAGCAGCCAAGATTATTTGACTAGCGGGGGCACCGGGGAGCTGTTTTTT. Translating it yields CASSQDYLTSGGTGELFF. The chain recombines TRBV4-2 with TRBJ2-2; 12 nucleotides match TRBD2. This CDR3 is 18 amino acids long. The J segment lost 4 bases and the V segment lost 0 bases, leaving 6 bases of the junction unmatched. The germline gives CDR1 LGHNA, CDR2 YNFKEQ.

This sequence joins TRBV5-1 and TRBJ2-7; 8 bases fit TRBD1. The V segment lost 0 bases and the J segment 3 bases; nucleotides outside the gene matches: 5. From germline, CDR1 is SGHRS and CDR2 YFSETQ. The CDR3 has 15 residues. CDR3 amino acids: CASSLAAGGGYEQYF. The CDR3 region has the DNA TGCGCCAGCAGCTTGGCCGCAGGGGGCGGCTACGAGCAGTACTTC.

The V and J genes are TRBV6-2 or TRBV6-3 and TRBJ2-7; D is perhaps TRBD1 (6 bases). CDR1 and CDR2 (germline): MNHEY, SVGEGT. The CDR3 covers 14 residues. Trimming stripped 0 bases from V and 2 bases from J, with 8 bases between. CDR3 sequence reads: CASSYSDRTYEQYF. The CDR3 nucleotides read TGTGCCAGCAGTTACTCCGACAGGACCTACGAGCAGTACTTC.

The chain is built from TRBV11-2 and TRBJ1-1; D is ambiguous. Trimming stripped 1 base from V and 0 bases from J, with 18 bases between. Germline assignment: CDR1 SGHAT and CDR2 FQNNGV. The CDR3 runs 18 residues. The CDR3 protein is CASSLGLRVGLMNTEAFF. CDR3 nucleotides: TGTGCCAGCAGCTTAGGATTGAGGGTCGGACTGATGAACACTGAAGCTTTCTTT.

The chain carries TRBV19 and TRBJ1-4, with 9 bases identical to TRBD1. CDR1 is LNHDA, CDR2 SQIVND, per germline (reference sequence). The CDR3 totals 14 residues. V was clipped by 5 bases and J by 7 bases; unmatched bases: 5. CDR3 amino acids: CASSLGQGSEKLFF. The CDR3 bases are TGTGCCAGTAGTCTCGGACAGGGGAGTGAAAAACTGTTTTTT.

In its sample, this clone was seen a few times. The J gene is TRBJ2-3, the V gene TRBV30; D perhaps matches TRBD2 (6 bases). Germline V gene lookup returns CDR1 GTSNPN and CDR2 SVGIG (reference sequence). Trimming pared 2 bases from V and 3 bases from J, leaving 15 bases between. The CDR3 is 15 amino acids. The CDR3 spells CAWSRGRLLTDTQYF. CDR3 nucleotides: TGTGCCTGGAGTAGAGGGAGGCTGTTGACAGATACGCAGTATTTT.

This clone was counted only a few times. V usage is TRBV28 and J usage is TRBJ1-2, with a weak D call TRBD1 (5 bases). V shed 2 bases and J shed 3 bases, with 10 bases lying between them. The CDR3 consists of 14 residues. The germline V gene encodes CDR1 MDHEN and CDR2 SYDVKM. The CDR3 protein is CASSLQGGDYGYTF. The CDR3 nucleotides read TGTGCCAGCAGTTTACAGGGAGGGGACTATGGCTACACCTTC.

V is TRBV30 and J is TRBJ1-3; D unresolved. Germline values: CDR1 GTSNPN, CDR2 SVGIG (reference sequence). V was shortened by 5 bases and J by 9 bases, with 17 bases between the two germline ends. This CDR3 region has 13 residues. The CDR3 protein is CAWRSDWAGTIYF. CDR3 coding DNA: TGTGCCTGGCGCTCGGACTGGGCAGGCACCATATATTTT.

Here the CDR3 DNA reads TGTGCCAGCAGTCTAGCGGTGAACACCTACAATGAGCAGTTCTTC. This sequence encodes CASSLAVNTYNEQFF. The V call is TRBV28, the J call TRBJ2-1; 7 nucleotides agree with TRBD2. V was pared by 5 bases and J by 2 bases, with 6 bases of the junction left unmatched. The CDR3 runs to 15 residues. Germline V gene sequence: CDR1 MDHEN, CDR2 SYDVKM.

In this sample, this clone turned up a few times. CDR3 sequence: CSALGVNRGRLNTEAFF. CDR3 bases: TGCAGCGCCTTAGGGGTAAACAGGGGGCGCCTGAACACTGAAGCTTTCTTT. The chain combines TRBV29-1 with TRBJ1-1, with 9 bases matching TRBD1. Trimming cost V 7 bases and J 0 bases; bases outside gene matches: 15. Per the germline V gene, CDR1 is SQVTM and CDR2 is ANQGSEA. CDR3 length equals 17 residues.

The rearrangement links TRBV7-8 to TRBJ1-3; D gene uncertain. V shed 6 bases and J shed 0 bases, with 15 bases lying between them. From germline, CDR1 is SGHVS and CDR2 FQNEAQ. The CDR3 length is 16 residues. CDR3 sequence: CASRDNPISSGNTIYF. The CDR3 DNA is TGTGCCAGCAGAGATAACCCCATCAGCTCTGGAAACACCATATATTTT. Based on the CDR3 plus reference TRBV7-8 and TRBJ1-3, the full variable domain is GAGVSQSPRYKVAKRGQDVALRCDPISGHVSLFWYQQALGQGPEFLTYFQNEAQLDKSGLPSDRFFAERPEGSVSTLKIQRTQQEDSAVYLCASRDNPISSGNTIYFGEGSWLTVV.

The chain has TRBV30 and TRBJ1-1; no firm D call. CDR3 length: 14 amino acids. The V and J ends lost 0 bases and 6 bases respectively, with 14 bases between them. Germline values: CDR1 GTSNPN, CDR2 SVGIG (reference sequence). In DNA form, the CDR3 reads TGTGCCTGGAGTGTACTGCGTATAGAGTCTGAAGCTTTCTTT. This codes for CAWSVLRIESEAFF.

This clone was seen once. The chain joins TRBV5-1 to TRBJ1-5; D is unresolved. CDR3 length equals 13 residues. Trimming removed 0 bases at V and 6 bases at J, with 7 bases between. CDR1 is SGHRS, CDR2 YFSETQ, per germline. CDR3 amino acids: CASSLEGGQPQHF. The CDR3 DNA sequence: TGCGCCAGCAGCTTGGAGGGAGGTCAGCCCCAGCATTTT.

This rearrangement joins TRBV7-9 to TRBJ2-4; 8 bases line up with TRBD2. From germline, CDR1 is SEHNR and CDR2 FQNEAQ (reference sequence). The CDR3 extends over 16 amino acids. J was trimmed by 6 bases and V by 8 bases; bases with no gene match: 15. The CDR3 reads CASATGGASGTNIQYF. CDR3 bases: TGTGCCAGCGCCACCGGGGGGGCTAGCGGAACAAACATTCAGTACTTC.